Presented here are 21 T cell receptor beta chains from one specimen sequenced in a study of blood T cell repertoires in COVID-19. Using immunoSEQ multiplex PCR, the repertoire was profiled, and TCRdb retains in-frame clones only, with some absent. The data hold 200,000 to 250,000 clones, with around 84% observed a single time. Sequenced material: peripheral blood. The origin of the receptors is a man in his fifties who had recovered from COVID-19.

The chain has TRBV12-5 and TRBJ2-1; 13 positions agree with TRBD2. The CDR3 spans 19 residues. The ends lost 0 bases at V and 8 bases at J; junction bases unmatched: 13. Germline-derived CDR1 and CDR2 are LGHNT and FRNRAP. CDR3 in amino acids: CASGLVLAGGPVNAHEQFF. In nucleotides, the CDR3 is TGTGCTAGTGGTTTGGTACTAGCGGGAGGGCCGGTGAATGCCCATGAGCAGTTCTTC. Filled out from reference TRBV12-5 and TRBJ2-1, the complete variable domain reads DARVTQTPRHKVTEMGQEVTMRCQPILGHNTVFWYRQTMMQGLELLAYFRNRAPLDDSGMPKDRFSAEMPDATLATLKIQPSEPRDSAVYFCASGLVLAGGPVNAHEQFFGPGTRLTVL.

The genes are TRBV4-2 and TRBJ2-7; 11 bases line up with TRBD2. Germline V gene sequence: CDR1 LGHNA, CDR2 YNFKEQ. Unmatched junction bases numbered 9, after V lost 6 bases and J lost 5 bases. The CDR3 length is 15 residues. The CDR3 region has the DNA TGTGCCAGCAGGGCTACTAGCGGGAGCACCAACGAGCAGTACTTC. This gives the protein CASRATSGSTNEQYF.

The CDR3: CASSISPRTKSYNEQFF. For the CDR3, the DNA is TGTGCCAGTAGTATATCCCCGCGGACTAAATCCTACAATGAGCAGTTCTTC. The rearrangement uses TRBV19 and TRBJ2-1; the D gene is possibly TRBD2 (6 bases). Germline V lookup: CDR1 LNHDA, CDR2 SQIVND (reference sequence). V lost 2 bases, J lost 1 base, and 15 bases lay in between. The CDR3 covers 17 residues.

This chain joins TRBV19 and TRBJ2-2; D is perhaps TRBD1 (6 bases). CDR3 length: 14 amino acids. CDR1 LNHDA and CDR2 SQIVND come from the germline V gene (reference sequence). Trimming pared 5 bases from V and 6 bases from J, leaving 13 bases between. Here the CDR3 reads CASSVDRIPGELFF. In DNA, the CDR3 is TGTGCCAGTAGTGTTGACAGGATCCCCGGGGAGCTGTTTTTT.

The CDR3: CASSLFSRDSEQYF. The CDR3 region has the DNA TGTGCCAGCAGTTTATTCTCCCGGGACAGTGAGCAGTACTTC. V gene TRBV7-8 combines with J gene TRBJ2-7, with 7 bases aligning to TRBD1. CDR1 is SGHVS, CDR2 FQNEAQ, per germline. V lost 6 bases to trimming and J lost 7 bases; unmatched junction nucleotides: 12. This CDR3 is built from 14 residues.

The chain combines TRBV11-2 with TRBJ2-4; TRBD2 aligns across 7 bases. Germline assignment: CDR1 SGHAT and CDR2 FQNNGV. This CDR3 region has 14 residues. The J segment lost 4 bases and the V segment lost 3 bases, leaving 3 bases of the junction unmatched. The CDR3 nucleotides read TGTGCCAGCAGCTTGGGACTAACAAAAAACATTCAGTACTTC. It is translated as CASSLGLTKNIQYF.

The chain links TRBV4-1 to TRBJ1-1; 8 nucleotides agree with TRBD1. The germline V gene encodes CDR1 MGHRA and CDR2 YSYEKL. The CDR3 sequence is 15 residues long. Germline trimming cut 5 bases from V and 0 bases from J; bases unmatched to any gene: 5. Written as DNA, the CDR3 is TGCGCCAGCAGCAAAAAGACAGGGGTGAACACTGAAGCTTTCTTT. The encoded protein is CASSKKTGVNTEAFF.

This clone was seen only a few times. The chain joins TRBV27 to TRBJ1-1, with 9 positions matching TRBD1. Germline values: CDR1 MNHEY, CDR2 SMNVEV (reference sequence). Trimming removed 4 bases from V and 4 bases from J; junction bases left unmatched: 1. This CDR3 is built from 13 residues. The CDR3 DNA reads as TGTGCCAGCAGTTCGACAGGGGGCACTGAAGCTTTCTTT. Residues: CASSSTGGTEAFF.

This clone has a single count. CDR3 DNA: TGTGCCAGCAGCTTCCTCCCGGGACTAGCGGGAGCAGAGCAGTACTTC. It translates to CASSFLPGLAGAEQYF. This chain joins TRBV11-2 and TRBJ2-7, with 14 bases that match TRBD2. The CDR3 has 16 amino acids. Germline V CDR1 and CDR2: SGHAT, FQNNGV. The ends lost 3 bases at V and 7 bases at J; junction bases unmatched: 8.

This clone was counted a single time. This chain uses TRBV7-9 with TRBJ2-1, with TRBD1 as a possible D gene (5 bases). The germline V gene has CDR1 SEHNR and CDR2 FQNEAQ (reference sequence). V was pared by 10 bases and J by 1 base, with 17 bases between. The CDR3 runs 15 residues. CDR3 sequence (DNA): TGTGCCATCACGACCGGAACAGGTTCCTACAATGAGCAGTTCTTC. Residues: CAITTGTGSYNEQFF.

This chain links TRBV28 with TRBJ1-1; maybe TRBD1 (5 bases). From germline, CDR1 is MDHEN and CDR2 SYDVKM. The V and J ends lost 2 bases and 4 bases respectively, with 17 bases between them. The CDR3 is 16 amino acids. The CDR3 is CASSLVDGGRGTEAFF. CDR3 DNA sequence: TGTGCCAGCAGTTTAGTGGACGGGGGGAGAGGCACTGAAGCTTTCTTT.

J is TRBJ2-7 and V is TRBV18, with D tentatively TRBD2 (5 bases). The V gene lost 5 bases and the J gene lost 0 bases, with 8 bases spanning the gap. Germline CDR1 is KGHSH and CDR2 is LQKENI. The CDR3 contains 13 residues. In DNA form, the CDR3 reads TGTGCCAGCTCATCGGGGTACTCCTACGAGCAGTACTTC. This encodes CASSSGYSYEQYF.

This chain links TRBV13 with TRBJ1-1, with D uncertain. CDR3 length: 12 residues. Germline V gives CDR1 PRHDT, CDR2 FYEKMQ (reference sequence). V was cut by 4 bases and J by 8 bases, with 11 bases left in between. CDR3 in DNA: TGTGCCAGCAGCTCTACCGGGGAAGAAGCTTTCTTT. Its translation is CASSSTGEEAFF.

The chain couples TRBV6-5 to TRBJ2-1; D is perhaps TRBD1 (5 bases). The CDR3 consists of 15 residues. V shed 8 bases and J shed 4 bases, with 18 bases lying between them. Germline loops: CDR1 MNHEY, CDR2 SVGAGI. Here the CDR3 reads CASVRAPPGYNEQFF. The CDR3, as DNA: TGTGCCAGCGTTCGGGCCCCACCAGGGTACAATGAGCAGTTCTTC.

J is TRBJ2-7 and V is TRBV6-5; 12 positions agree with TRBD2. Germline V gene sequence: CDR1 MNHEY, CDR2 SVGAGI. The V gene end was trimmed by 8 bases and the J gene end by 5 bases; junction bases not matched to a gene: 7. This CDR3 has 14 residues. The CDR3 here is CASALTSGRNEQYF. As DNA, the CDR3 is TGTGCCAGCGCACTGACTAGCGGGAGAAACGAGCAGTACTTC.

V usage is TRBV9 and J usage is TRBJ2-2; 9 nucleotides agree with TRBD2. V shed 2 bases, J shed 7 bases, and the junction held 9 bases outside the gene matches. The CDR3 totals 16 residues. CDR1 SGDLS and CDR2 YYNGEE come from the germline V gene. The CDR3 sequence: CASSVSSGIEGGELFF. CDR3 sequence (DNA): TGTGCCAGCAGCGTGTCTAGCGGGATCGAGGGCGGGGAGCTGTTTTTT.

This clone was detected a few times. The chain recombines TRBV3-1 (or the pseudogene TRBV3-2) with TRBJ2-7; D is unresolved. The CDR3 runs to 13 residues. Trimming took 2 bases from V and 4 from J, leaving 9 bases between them. The V gene's germline CDR1 is LGHDT and CDR2 YNNKEL (reference sequence). The CDR3 here is CASSQRASYEQYF. The CDR3, as DNA: TGTGCCAGCAGCCAAAGAGCGTCGTACGAGCAGTACTTC.

The chain carries TRBV10-3 and TRBJ2-1; 8 positions match TRBD1. This CDR3 has 17 residues. The germline V gene encodes CDR1 ENHRY and CDR2 SYGVKD. The junction had 9 bases not matched to a gene; V was cut back by 0 bases and J by 5 bases. This chain's CDR3 is CAISESPGGDQDNEQFF. The CDR3 bases are TGTGCCATCAGTGAGTCGCCAGGGGGCGATCAGGACAATGAGCAGTTCTTC.

This CDR3 is CASSKVRVAHLSTDTQYF. Here the CDR3 DNA reads TGTGCCAGCAGCAAAGTGCGAGTAGCCCACCTTAGCACAGATACGCAGTATTTT. The J gene is TRBJ2-3, the V gene TRBV21-1; TRBD2, the D gene given by the table, was not confirmed from the DNA. TRBV21-1 is a pseudogene segment. The CDR3 spans 18 residues.

This clone was counted a few times. The same CDR3 can be traced to other DNA sequences in this sample. J is TRBJ1-5 and V is TRBV12-3 or TRBV12-4; 7 bases agree with TRBD1. Trimming removed 5 bases from V and 2 bases from J; junction bases left unmatched: 0. The CDR3 covers 13 residues. DNA of the CDR3: TGTGCCAGCAGTGACAGGGGCAATCAGCCCCAGCATTTT. Protein: CASSDRGNQPQHF.

This sequence joins TRBV11-2 and TRBJ2-3; 9 nucleotides line up with TRBD2. CDR1 SGHAT and CDR2 FQNNGV come from the germline V gene. CDR3 length: 15 amino acids. V dropped 6 bases and J dropped 0; count of bases not matched to a gene: 4. DNA for the CDR3: TGTGCCAGCAGGCGAACTAGCGGGAGCACAGATACGCAGTATTTT. Protein: CASRRTSGSTDTQYF.